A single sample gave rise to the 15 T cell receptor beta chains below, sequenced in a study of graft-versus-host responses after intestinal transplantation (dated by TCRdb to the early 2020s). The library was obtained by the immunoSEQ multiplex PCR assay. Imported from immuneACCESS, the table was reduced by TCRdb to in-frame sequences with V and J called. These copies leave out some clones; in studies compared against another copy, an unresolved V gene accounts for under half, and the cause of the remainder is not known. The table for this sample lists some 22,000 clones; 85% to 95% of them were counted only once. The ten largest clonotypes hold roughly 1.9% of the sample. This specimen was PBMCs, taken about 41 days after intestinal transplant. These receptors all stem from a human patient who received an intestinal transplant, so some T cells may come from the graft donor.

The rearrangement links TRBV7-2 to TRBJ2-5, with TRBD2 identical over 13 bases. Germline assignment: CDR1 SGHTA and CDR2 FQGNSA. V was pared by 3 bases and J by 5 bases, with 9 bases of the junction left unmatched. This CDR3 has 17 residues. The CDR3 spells CASSFPTSGRGRETQYF. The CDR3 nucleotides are TGTGCCAGCAGCTTTCCAACTAGCGGGAGGGGGAGGGAGACCCAGTACTTC.

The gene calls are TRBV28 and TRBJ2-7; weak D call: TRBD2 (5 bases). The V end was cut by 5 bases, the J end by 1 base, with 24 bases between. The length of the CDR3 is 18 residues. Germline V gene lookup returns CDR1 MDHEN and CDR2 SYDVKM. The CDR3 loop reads CASSPVFWRADPSYEQYF. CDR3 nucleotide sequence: TGTGCCAGCAGTCCCGTATTCTGGCGGGCGGACCCTTCCTACGAGCAGTACTTC.

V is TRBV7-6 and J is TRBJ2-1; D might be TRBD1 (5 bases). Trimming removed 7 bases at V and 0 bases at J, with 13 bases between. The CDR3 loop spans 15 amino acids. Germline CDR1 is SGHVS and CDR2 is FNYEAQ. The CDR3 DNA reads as TGTGCCAGCACCATTGGGGCGGACTCCTACAATGAGCAGTTCTTC. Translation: CASTIGADSYNEQFF.

The CDR3 here is CASSFGQEGLTEAFF. The CDR3 DNA follows: TGCGCCAGCAGCTTTGGACAGGAAGGTCTCACTGAAGCTTTCTTT. The V call is TRBV5-1, the J call TRBJ1-1; 7 positions agree with TRBD1. Germline values: CDR1 SGHRS, CDR2 YFSETQ. The CDR3 length is 15 residues. V shed 2 bases, J shed 4 bases, and the junction held 8 bases outside the gene matches.

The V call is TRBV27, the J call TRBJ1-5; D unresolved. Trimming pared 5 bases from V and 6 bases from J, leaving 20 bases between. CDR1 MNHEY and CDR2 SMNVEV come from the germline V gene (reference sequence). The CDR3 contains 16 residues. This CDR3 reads CASSARAGRVSQPQHF. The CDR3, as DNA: TGTGCCAGCAGTGCCCGGGCGGGAAGGGTAAGTCAGCCCCAGCATTTT.

The CDR3 bases are TGTGCCTGGACCCGAAGCGGTGAGCAGTTCTTC. As protein: CAWTRSGEQFF. The V gene is TRBV30, the J gene TRBJ2-1, with D possibly TRBD2 on 5 matching bases. Germline lookup yields CDR1 GTSNPN and CDR2 SVGIG (reference sequence). V lost 4 bases and J lost 9, with 10 bases in between. The length of the CDR3 is 11 residues.

The CDR3 here is CASTLFNEQFF. The CDR3 nucleotides are TGTGCCAGCACCCTTTTCAATGAGCAGTTCTTC. This chain joins TRBV28 and TRBJ2-1; D gene ambiguous. V dropped 7 bases and J dropped 6 bases, with 7 bases sitting between them. Germline V gene sequence: CDR1 MDHEN, CDR2 SYDVKM. The CDR3 sequence is 11 residues long.

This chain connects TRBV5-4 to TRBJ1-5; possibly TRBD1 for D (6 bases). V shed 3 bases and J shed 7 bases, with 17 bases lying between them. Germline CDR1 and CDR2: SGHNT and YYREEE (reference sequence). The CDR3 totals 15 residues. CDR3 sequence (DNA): TGTGCCAGCAGCTCCCTCGGGGGCAATGGGCAGCCCCAGCATTTT. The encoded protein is CASSSLGGNGQPQHF.

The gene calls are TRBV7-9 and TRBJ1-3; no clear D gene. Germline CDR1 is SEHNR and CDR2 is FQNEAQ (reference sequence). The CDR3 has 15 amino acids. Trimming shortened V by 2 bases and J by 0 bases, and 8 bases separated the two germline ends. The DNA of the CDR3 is TGTGCCAGCAGCTTATCAGTGGTCTCTGGAAACACCATATATTTT. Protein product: CASSLSVVSGNTIYF.

The CDR3 here is CASSLGLAGTSYNEQFF. The CDR3 DNA follows: TGTGCCAGCAGCTTAGGACTAGCGGGAACTTCCTACAATGAGCAGTTCTTC. This sequence joins TRBV5-4 and TRBJ2-1; the match to TRBD2 covers 12 bases. The trim removed 2 bases at V and 1 base at J, leaving 4 bases unmatched. The CDR3 has 17 residues. CDR1 is SGHNT, CDR2 YYREEE, per germline (reference sequence).

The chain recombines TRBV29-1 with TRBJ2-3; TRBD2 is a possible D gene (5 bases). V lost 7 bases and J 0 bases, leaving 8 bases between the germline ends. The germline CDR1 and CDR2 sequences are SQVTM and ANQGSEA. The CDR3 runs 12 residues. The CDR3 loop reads CSAWTSTDTQYF. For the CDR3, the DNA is TGCAGCGCTTGGACTAGCACAGATACGCAGTATTTT.

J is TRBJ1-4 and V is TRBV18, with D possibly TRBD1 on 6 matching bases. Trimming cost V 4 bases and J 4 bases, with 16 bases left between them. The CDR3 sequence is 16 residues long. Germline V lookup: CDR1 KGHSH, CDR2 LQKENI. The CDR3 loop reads CASSQSPQGVNEKLFF. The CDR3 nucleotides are TGTGCCAGCTCACAATCCCCACAGGGCGTTAATGAAAAACTGTTTTTT.

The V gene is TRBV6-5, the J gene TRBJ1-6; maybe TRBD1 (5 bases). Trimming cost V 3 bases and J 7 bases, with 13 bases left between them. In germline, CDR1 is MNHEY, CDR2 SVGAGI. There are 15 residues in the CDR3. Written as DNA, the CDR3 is TGTGCCAGCAGTTATTGGGGGGAGGGAAATTCACCCCTCCACTTT. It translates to CASSYWGEGNSPLHF.

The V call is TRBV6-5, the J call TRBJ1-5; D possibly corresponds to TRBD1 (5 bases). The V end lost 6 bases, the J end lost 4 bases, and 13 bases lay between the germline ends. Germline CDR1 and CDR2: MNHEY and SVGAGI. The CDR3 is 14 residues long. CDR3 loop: CASSVGVWNQPQHF. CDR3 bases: TGTGCCAGCAGCGTGGGGGTATGGAATCAGCCCCAGCATTTT.

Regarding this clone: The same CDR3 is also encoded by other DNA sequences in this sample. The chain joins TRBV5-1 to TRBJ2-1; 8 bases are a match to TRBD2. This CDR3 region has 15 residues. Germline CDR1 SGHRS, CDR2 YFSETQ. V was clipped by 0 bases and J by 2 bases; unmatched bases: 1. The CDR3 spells CASSLVGRAYNEQFF. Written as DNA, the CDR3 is TGCGCCAGCAGCTTGGTCGGGAGGGCCTACAATGAGCAGTTCTTC.